The rows below give T cell receptor beta chains drawn from one sample of a study of blood T cell repertoires in COVID-19. Measured with immunoSEQ multiplex PCR; TCRdb has only the in-frame clones, and not every one. The sample consists of roughly 200,000 clones, around 79% of them appearing once. The sample comprised peripheral blood. These receptors originate from a woman in her thirties or forties with COVID-19, enrolled during active disease. Each CDR3 is given with its conserved first and last residue. The D gene is left open where the match is weak. Part of the rows lack a size; the others show once, few, many or a class for expanded clones.

V gene: TRBV6-6; clone size: NA; J gene: TRBJ2-5; D gene: NA; CDR3 protein: CASNPGGRRETQYF; CDR3 DNA: TGTGCCAGCAACCCAGGGGGGCGGCGAGAGACCCAGTACTTC
V gene: TRBV19; clone size: NA; J gene: TRBJ2-2; D gene: TRBD1; CDR3 protein: CASTKTGAVGELFF; CDR3 DNA: TGTGCCAGTACTAAGACAGGGGCGGTCGGGGAGCTGTTTTTT
V gene: TRBV5-1; clone size: NA; J gene: TRBJ1-1; D gene: TRBD1; CDR3 protein: CASSRTGNTEAFF; CDR3 DNA: TGCGCCAGCAGCAGGACAGGAAACACTGAAGCTTTCTTT
V gene: TRBV6-1; clone size: few; J gene: TRBJ1-2; D gene: NA; CDR3 protein: CASSEYGGLNYGYTF; CDR3 DNA: TGTGCCAGCAGTGAATATGGGGGGTTAAACTATGGCTACACCTTC
V gene: TRBV4-1; clone size: NA; J gene: TRBJ2-3; D gene: TRBD1; CDR3 protein: CASSRDSSTDTQYF; CDR3 DNA: TGCGCCAGCAGCCGGGACAGTAGCACAGATACGCAGTATTTT
V gene: TRBV3-1/TRBV3-2; clone size: few; J gene: TRBJ2-7; D gene: NA; CDR3 protein: CASSHPQGGVSYEQYF; CDR3 DNA: TGTGCCAGCAGCCATCCCCAGGGGGGAGTTTCCTACGAGCAGTACTTC
V gene: TRBV5-1; clone size: NA; J gene: TRBJ2-5; D gene: NA; CDR3 protein: CASSLVGVLEETQYF; CDR3 DNA: TGCGCCAGCAGCTTGGTAGGGGTATTAGAAGAGACCCAGTACTTC
V gene: TRBV5-1; clone size: NA; J gene: TRBJ2-1; D gene: NA; CDR3 protein: CASSVTGYNEQFF; CDR3 DNA: TGCGCCAGCAGCGTAACAGGGTACAATGAGCAGTTCTTC
V gene: TRBV18; clone size: NA; J gene: TRBJ1-5; D gene: NA; CDR3 protein: CASSPPGGRIRGNQPQHF; CDR3 DNA: TGTGCCAGCTCACCACCGGGCGGGAGGATAAGGGGCAATCAGCCCCAGCATTTT
V gene: TRBV27; clone size: NA; J gene: TRBJ1-1; D gene: TRBD1; CDR3 protein: CASGWTGKDTEAFF; CDR3 DNA: TGTGCCAGCGGGTGGACAGGGAAGGACACTGAAGCTTTCTTT
V gene: TRBV18; clone size: NA; J gene: TRBJ1-5; D gene: NA; CDR3 protein: CASSPQSTGSVWPQHF; CDR3 DNA: TGTGCCAGCTCACCCCAATCGACTGGGTCTGTTTGGCCCCAGCATTTT
V gene: TRBV5-6; clone size: NA; J gene: TRBJ2-1; D gene: TRBD1; CDR3 protein: CASSLPGGLNEQFF; CDR3 DNA: TGTGCCAGCAGCTTGCCAGGGGGATTGAATGAGCAGTTCTTC
V gene: TRBV6-6; clone size: NA; J gene: TRBJ1-4; D gene: TRBD1; CDR3 protein: CASRGQGRGEKLFF; CDR3 DNA: TGTGCCAGCAGAGGACAGGGCCGCGGAGAAAAACTGTTTTTT
V gene: TRBV4-2; clone size: few; J gene: TRBJ1-1; D gene: NA; CDR3 protein: CASSQEGGNTEAFF; CDR3 DNA: TGTGCCAGCAGCCAAGAGGGGGGGAACACTGAAGCTTTCTTT
V gene: TRBV24-1; clone size: NA; J gene: TRBJ2-1; D gene: TRBD1; CDR3 protein: CATSDATPDRGRENEQFF; CDR3 DNA: TGTGCCACCAGTGATGCTACCCCGGACAGGGGGCGTGAAAATGAGCAGTTCTTC
V gene: TRBV25-1; clone size: NA; J gene: TRBJ1-1; D gene: TRBD1; CDR3 protein: CASARTGMNTEAFF; CDR3 DNA: TGTGCCAGCGCCCGGACAGGGATGAACACTGAAGCTTTCTTT
V gene: TRBV28; clone size: NA; J gene: TRBJ2-3; D gene: NA; CDR3 protein: CASSLEGTDTQYF; CDR3 DNA: TGTGCCAGCAGTTTAGAGGGAACAGATACGCAGTATTTT
V gene: TRBV3-1/TRBV3-2; clone size: NA; J gene: TRBJ2-7; D gene: TRBD2; CDR3 protein: CASGRSPSGRAREQYF; CDR3 DNA: TGTGCCAGCGGCCGTTCCCCTAGCGGGAGGGCGCGGGAGCAGTACTTC
V gene: TRBV7-9; clone size: NA; J gene: TRBJ2-5; D gene: TRBD1; CDR3 protein: CASSLGGGQTQYF; CDR3 DNA: TGTGCCAGCAGCTTAGGAGGGGGCCAGACCCAGTACTTC
V gene: TRBV18; clone size: NA; J gene: TRBJ2-2; D gene: TRBD2; CDR3 protein: CASSPRRERTGELFF; CDR3 DNA: TGTGCCAGCTCACCACGGCGGGAGAGGACCGGGGAGCTGTTTTTT
V gene: TRBV27; clone size: once; J gene: TRBJ2-4; D gene: NA; CDR3 protein: CASSQRPGIQYF; CDR3 DNA: TGTGCCAGCAGCCAGCGTCCCGGCATTCAGTACTTC
V gene: TRBV29-1; clone size: NA; J gene: TRBJ1-3; D gene: NA; CDR3 protein: CSASTPGTGNTIYF; CDR3 DNA: TGCAGTGCCTCGACTCCAGGGACTGGAAACACCATATATTTT
V gene: TRBV6-1; clone size: NA; J gene: TRBJ2-3; D gene: TRBD2; CDR3 protein: CASSEPRGREITQYF; CDR3 DNA: TGTGCCAGCAGTGAACCTCGTGGGAGGGAGATTACGCAGTATTTT
V gene: TRBV11-2; clone size: NA; J gene: TRBJ1-1; D gene: NA; CDR3 protein: CASSLLAGSTEAFF; CDR3 DNA: TGTGCCAGCAGCTTATTGGCAGGGTCCACTGAAGCTTTCTTT
V gene: TRBV7-9; clone size: NA; J gene: TRBJ1-2; D gene: NA; CDR3 protein: CASRPGSKSYYTF; CDR3 DNA: TGTGCCAGCCGTCCGGGATCGAAGTCTTACTACACCTTC
V gene: TRBV19; clone size: NA; J gene: TRBJ2-1; D gene: NA; CDR3 protein: CASARLDSYNEQFF; CDR3 DNA: TGTGCCAGTGCCCGACTTGACTCCTACAATGAGCAGTTCTTC
V gene: TRBV6-1; clone size: NA; J gene: TRBJ1-1; D gene: NA; CDR3 protein: CASSEQRGFEAFF; CDR3 DNA: TGTGCCAGCAGTGAGCAGAGGGGGTTTGAAGCTTTCTTT
V gene: TRBV6-5; clone size: NA; J gene: TRBJ2-7; D gene: TRBD1; CDR3 protein: CASSYLGTGGHEQYF; CDR3 DNA: TGTGCCAGCAGTTACCTAGGGACAGGGGGGCACGAGCAGTACTTC
V gene: TRBV5-1; clone size: NA; J gene: TRBJ2-7; D gene: NA; CDR3 protein: CASSVTGTYEQYF; CDR3 DNA: TGCGCCAGCAGCGTCACAGGGACCTACGAGCAGTACTTC
V gene: TRBV19; clone size: NA; J gene: TRBJ1-4; D gene: TRBD1; CDR3 protein: CASRTGTGDEKLFF; CDR3 DNA: TGTGCCAGTAGGACCGGGACAGGGGATGAAAAACTGTTTTTT
V gene: TRBV5-1; clone size: NA; J gene: TRBJ2-1; D gene: NA; CDR3 protein: CASSLSLARVF; CDR3 DNA: TGCGCCAGCAGCTTGTCCCTAGCGAGGGTCTTC
V gene: TRBV4-2; clone size: NA; J gene: TRBJ1-5; D gene: TRBD1; CDR3 protein: CASSQGGQGHQPQHF; CDR3 DNA: TGTGCCAGCAGCCAGGGAGGACAGGGACATCAGCCCCAGCATTTT
V gene: TRBV5-1; clone size: NA; J gene: TRBJ1-1; D gene: TRBD1; CDR3 protein: CASSGGQEIEAFF; CDR3 DNA: TGCGCCAGCAGCGGGGGACAGGAGATTGAAGCTTTCTTT